Sequencing of this TCR beta chain was carried out in a study of cytomegalovirus exposure and HLA in healthy donors. There are a few counts of this clone. PCR employed 60 Vbeta and 13 Jbeta primers. Sequencing was performed with immunoSEQ multiplex PCR; in TCRdb, only in-frame clones are kept and a portion is missing. The sample includes almost 200,000 clones, about 80% of them seen just once. This CDR3 region has 14 residues. The ends were cut back, 6 bases at V and 4 bases at J, with 15 bases in the middle. Germline V gene data show CDR1 as SNHLY and CDR2 as FYNNEI. The sequence derives from a man aged 25-45 years in good health and CMV-seronegative. The chain carries TRBV2 and TRBJ1-2; D perhaps matches TRBD1 (5 bases). The sequenced material came from PBMCs. The CDR3 here is CASRDGGDPYGYTF. Written as DNA, the CDR3 is TGTGCCAGCAGGGACGGGGGGGACCCCTATGGCTACACCTTC.